This TCR beta chain was sequenced in a study of cytomegalovirus exposure and HLA in healthy donors. General study findings and limits: TCR clusters originating in the first cohort tended to co-occur in the roughly 110 validation repertoires, according to a later analysis. The study recorded over 150 TCR beta chains that were cytomegalovirus-associated. Cytomegalovirus status was reportedly diagnosed by the classifier with high specificity and sensitivity.

On this clone itself: The antigen is unknown.

The V gene's germline CDR1 is MNHEY and CDR2 SVGAGI. CDR3 length: 15 residues. Trimming removed 6 bases from V and 7 bases from J, with 22 bases in between. Profiled with immunoSEQ multiplex PCR; TCRdb holds only in-frame clones, not every one. The sample yields roughly 130,000 clones, roughly 86% seen once. This sequence originates from a man aged 25-45 years in good health and CMV-seronegative. Source material: PBMCs. J is TRBJ2-7 and V is TRBV6-5; TRBD2 might be the D (6 bases). The CDR3 protein is CASRVPGDWISEQYF. The CDR3 nucleotides are TGTGCCAGCAGGGTGCCGGGGGACTGGATATCGGAGCAGTACTTC.